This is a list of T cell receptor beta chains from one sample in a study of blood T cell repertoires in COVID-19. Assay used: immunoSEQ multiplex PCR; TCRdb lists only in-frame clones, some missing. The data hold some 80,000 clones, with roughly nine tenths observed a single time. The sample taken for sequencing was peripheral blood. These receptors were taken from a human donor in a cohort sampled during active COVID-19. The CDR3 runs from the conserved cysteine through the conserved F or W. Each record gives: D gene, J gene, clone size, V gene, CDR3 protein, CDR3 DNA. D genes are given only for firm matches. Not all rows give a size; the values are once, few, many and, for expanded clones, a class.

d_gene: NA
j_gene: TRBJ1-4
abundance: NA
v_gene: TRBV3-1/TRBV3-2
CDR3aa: CASSQGPGGLFF
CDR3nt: TGTGCCAGCAGCCAAGGACCCGGAGGACTGTTTTTT

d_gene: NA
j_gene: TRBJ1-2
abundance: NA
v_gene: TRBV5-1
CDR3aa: CASTPRGDSPNYGYTF
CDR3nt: TGCGCCAGCACCCCCAGGGGAGATAGCCCTAACTATGGCTACACCTTC

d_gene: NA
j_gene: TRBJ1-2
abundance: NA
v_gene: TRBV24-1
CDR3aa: CATSDPLSGYTF
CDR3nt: TGTGCCACCAGTGATCCGTTGTCGGGCTACACCTTC

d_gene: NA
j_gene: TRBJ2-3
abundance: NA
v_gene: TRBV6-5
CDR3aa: CASSFPGTDTQYF
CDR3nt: TGTGCCAGCAGTTTCCCAGGCACAGATACGCAGTATTTT

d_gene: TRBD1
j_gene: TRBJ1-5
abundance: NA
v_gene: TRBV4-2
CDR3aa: CASSQGTGFDQPQHF
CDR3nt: TGTGCCAGCAGCCAAGGGACAGGGTTTGATCAGCCCCAGCATTTT

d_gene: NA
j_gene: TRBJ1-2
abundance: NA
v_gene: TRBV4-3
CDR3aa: CASSQDRTESYGYTF
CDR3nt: TGCGCCAGCAGCCAAGATAGGACAGAATCCTATGGCTACACCTTC

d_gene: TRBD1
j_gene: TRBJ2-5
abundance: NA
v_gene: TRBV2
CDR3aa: CASRLGQGEETQYF
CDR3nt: TGTGCCAGCAGATTGGGACAGGGCGAAGAGACCCAGTACTTC

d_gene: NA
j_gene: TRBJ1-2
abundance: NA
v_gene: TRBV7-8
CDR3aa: CASSNPDSLSEGYTF
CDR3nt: TGTGCCAGCAGCAACCCCGACAGTCTCTCCGAAGGCTACACCTTC

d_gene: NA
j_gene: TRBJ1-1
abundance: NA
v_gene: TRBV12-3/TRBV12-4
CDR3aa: CASRATGNTEAFF
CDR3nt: TGTGCCAGCAGGGCCACAGGGAACACTGAAGCTTTCTTT

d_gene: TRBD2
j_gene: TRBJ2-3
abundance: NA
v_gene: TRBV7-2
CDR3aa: CASSLGGTSEYTQYF
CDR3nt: TGTGCCAGCAGCTTAGGGGGGACTAGCGAATATACGCAGTATTTT

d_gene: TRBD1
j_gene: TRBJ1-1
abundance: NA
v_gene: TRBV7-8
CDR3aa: CASSNGQGIANTEAFF
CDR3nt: TGTGCCAGCAGCAACGGACAGGGTATCGCGAACACTGAAGCTTTCTTT

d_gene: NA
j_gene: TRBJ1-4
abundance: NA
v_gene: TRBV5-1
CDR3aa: CASSSGRTNEKLFF
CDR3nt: TGCGCCAGCAGTTCGGGGAGAACTAATGAAAAACTGTTTTTT

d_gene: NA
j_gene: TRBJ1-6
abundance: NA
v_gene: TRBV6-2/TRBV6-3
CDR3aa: CASSYPFLKGGVLTLHF
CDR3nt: TGTGCCAGCAGTTATCCCTTCCTAAAAGGCGGGGTACTCACCCTCCACTTT

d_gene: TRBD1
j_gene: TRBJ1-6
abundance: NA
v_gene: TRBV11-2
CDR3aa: CASSYHEGAGNSPLHF
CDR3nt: TGTGCCAGCAGCTACCACGAGGGGGCGGGAAATTCACCCCTCCACTTT

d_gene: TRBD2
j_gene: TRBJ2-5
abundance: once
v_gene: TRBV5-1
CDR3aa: CASSLGVAGQETQYF
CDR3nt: TGCGCCAGCAGCTTGGGGGTAGCGGGTCAAGAGACCCAGTACTTC

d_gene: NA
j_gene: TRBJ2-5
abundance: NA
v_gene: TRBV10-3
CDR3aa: CAIRIESQETQYF
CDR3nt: TGTGCCATCAGGATCGAGTCCCAAGAGACCCAGTACTTC

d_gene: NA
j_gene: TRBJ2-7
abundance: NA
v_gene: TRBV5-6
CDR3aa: CASSRRGREQYF
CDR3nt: TGTGCCAGCAGCCGTAGGGGGAGAGAGCAGTACTTC

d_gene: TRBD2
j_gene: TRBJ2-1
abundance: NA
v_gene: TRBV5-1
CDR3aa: CASSFRLAGGPGNEQFF
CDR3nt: TGCGCCAGCAGCTTTAGACTAGCGGGAGGGCCGGGGAATGAGCAGTTCTTC

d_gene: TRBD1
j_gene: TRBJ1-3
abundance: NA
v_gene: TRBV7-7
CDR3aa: CASSSGQATGNTIYF
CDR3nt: TGTGCCAGCAGCTCGGGACAGGCCACTGGAAACACCATATATTTT

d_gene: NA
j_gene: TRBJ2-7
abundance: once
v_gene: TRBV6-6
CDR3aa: CASSYFGGEQYF
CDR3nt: TGTGCCAGCAGTTACTTTGGGGGGGAGCAGTACTTC

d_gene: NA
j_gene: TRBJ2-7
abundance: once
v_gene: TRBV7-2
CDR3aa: CASSNRGGGSSYEQYF
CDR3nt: TGTGCCAGCAGCAATCGCGGGGGCGGCAGCTCCTACGAGCAGTACTTC

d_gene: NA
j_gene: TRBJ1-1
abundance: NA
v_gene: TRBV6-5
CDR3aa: CASSRGGNTEAFF
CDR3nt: TGTGCCAGCAGCAGGGGTGGAAACACTGAAGCTTTCTTT

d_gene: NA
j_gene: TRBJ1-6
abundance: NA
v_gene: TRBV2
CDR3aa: CASSESTGRNSPLHF
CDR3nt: TGTGCCAGCAGTGAAAGCACAGGAAGGAATTCACCCCTCCACTTT

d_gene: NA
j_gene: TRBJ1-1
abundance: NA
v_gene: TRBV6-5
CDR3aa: CASSYDRNTEAFF
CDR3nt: TGTGCCAGCAGTTATGACAGGAACACTGAAGCTTTCTTT

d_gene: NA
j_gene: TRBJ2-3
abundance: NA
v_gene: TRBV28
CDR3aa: CASSSGGTDTQYF
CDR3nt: TGTGCCAGCAGTTCCGGGGGCACAGATACGCAGTATTTT

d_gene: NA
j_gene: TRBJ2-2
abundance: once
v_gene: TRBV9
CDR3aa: CASSVAGATTGELFF
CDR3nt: TGTGCCAGCAGCGTAGCTGGTGCTACTACCGGGGAGCTGTTTTTT

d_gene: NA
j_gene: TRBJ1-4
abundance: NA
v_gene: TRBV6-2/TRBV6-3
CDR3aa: CASSYHREFDSLVEKLFF
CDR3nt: TGTGCCAGCAGTTACCACCGTGAATTTGACAGTCTGGTCGAAAAACTGTTTTTT

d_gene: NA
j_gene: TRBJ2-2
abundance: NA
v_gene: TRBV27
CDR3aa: CASSFSTGELFF
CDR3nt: TGTGCCAGCAGTTTCTCCACCGGGGAGCTGTTTTTT

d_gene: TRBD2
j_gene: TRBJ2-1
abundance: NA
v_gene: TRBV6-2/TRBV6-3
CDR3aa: CASSYPTSAYNEQFF
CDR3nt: TGTGCCAGCAGTTATCCGACTAGCGCCTACAATGAGCAGTTCTTC

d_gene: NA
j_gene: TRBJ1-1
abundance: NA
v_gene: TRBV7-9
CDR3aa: CASSSRRTVRWDTEAFF
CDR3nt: TGTGCCAGCAGCTCTAGACGGACAGTCCGTTGGGACACTGAAGCTTTCTTT

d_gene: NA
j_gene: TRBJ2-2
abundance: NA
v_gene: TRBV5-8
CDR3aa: CASSTGTFNTGELFF
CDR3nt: TGTGCCAGCAGCACCGGGACTTTCAACACCGGGGAGCTGTTTTTT

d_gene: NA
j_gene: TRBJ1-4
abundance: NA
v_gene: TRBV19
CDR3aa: CASRTATNEKLFF
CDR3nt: TGTGCCAGCCGGACAGCAACTAATGAAAAACTGTTTTTT

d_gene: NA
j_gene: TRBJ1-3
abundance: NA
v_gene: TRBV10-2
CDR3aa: CASSIDSGNTIYF
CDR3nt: TGCGCCAGCAGCATAGACTCTGGAAACACCATATATTTT

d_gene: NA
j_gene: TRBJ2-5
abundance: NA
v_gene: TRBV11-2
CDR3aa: CASSGGSPRGRETQYF
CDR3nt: TGTGCCAGCAGCGGAGGGAGTCCTAGGGGGCGTGAGACCCAGTACTTC

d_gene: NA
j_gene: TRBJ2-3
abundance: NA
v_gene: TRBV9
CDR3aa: CASSVEEGGQIDTQYF
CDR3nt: TGTGCCAGCAGCGTAGAGGAGGGGGGGCAAATTGATACGCAGTATTTT

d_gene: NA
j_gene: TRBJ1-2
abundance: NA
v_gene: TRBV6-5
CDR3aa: CASKETGTSFYGYTF
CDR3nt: TGTGCCAGCAAAGAGACCGGGACATCATTTTATGGCTACACCTTC

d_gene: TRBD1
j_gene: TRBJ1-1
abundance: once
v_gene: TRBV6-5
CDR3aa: CASSTGGWNTEAFF
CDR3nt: TGTGCCAGCAGTACAGGGGGCTGGAACACTGAAGCTTTCTTT

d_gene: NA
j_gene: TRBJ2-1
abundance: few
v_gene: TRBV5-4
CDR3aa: CASSLPGSGIYNEQFF
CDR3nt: TGTGCCAGCAGCCTCCCAGGTAGCGGTATCTACAATGAGCAGTTCTTC

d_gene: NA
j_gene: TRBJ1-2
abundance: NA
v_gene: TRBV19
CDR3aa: CASTRVGYGYTF
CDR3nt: TGTGCCAGTACCCGGGTTGGCTATGGCTACACCTTC

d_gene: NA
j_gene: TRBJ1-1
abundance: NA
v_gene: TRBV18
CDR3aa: CASSPGTGNTEAFF
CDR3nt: TGTGCCAGCTCACCAGGAACAGGGAACACTGAAGCTTTCTTT

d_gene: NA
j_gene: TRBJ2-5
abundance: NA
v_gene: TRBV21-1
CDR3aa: CASSKGGSEEETQYF
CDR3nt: TGTGCCAGCAGCAAAGGGGGCAGCGAAGAAGAGACCCAGTACTTC

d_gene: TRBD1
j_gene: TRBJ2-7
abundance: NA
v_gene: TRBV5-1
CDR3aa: CASSLVSGGSYEQYF
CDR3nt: TGCGCCAGCAGCTTGGTTTCAGGGGGCTCCTACGAGCAGTACTTC

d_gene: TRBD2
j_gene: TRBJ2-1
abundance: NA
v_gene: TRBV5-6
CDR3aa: CASSPPGGWNEQFF
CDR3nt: TGTGCCAGCAGCCCGCCGGGGGGGTGGAATGAGCAGTTCTTC

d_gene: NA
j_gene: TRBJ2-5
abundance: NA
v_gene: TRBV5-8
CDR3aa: CASSLGQRDQETQYF
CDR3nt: TGTGCCAGCAGCTTGGGGCAGCGAGACCAAGAGACCCAGTACTTC

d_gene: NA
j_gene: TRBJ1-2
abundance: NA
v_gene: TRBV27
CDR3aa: CASSSLGAQGYGYTF
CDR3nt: TGTGCCAGCAGTTCTCTGGGGGCGCAGGGCTATGGCTACACCTTC

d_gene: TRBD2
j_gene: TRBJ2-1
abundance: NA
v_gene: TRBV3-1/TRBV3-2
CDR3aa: CASSLPGLQLGQFF
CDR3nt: TGTGCCAGCAGTCTTCCGGGACTACAGCTCGGGCAGTTCTTC

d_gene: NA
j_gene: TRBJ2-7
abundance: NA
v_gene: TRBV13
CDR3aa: CASSLRGRNYEQYF
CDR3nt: TGTGCCAGCAGCTTAAGGGGCAGGAACTACGAGCAGTACTTC